This T cell receptor (beta chain) was recovered during a study of response to subunit inactivated influenza vaccine. General study points: Only a handful of new T cells, the authors suggested, are recruited with each seasonal influenza vaccination.

Each CDR3 protein is one row after TCRdb ran MiXCR on the RT-PCR reads. The sample yields 450,000 to 500,000 distinct CDR3 sequences, about a tenth seen once. This clonotype was picked up a small number of times. The antigen remains unidentified. Germline CDR1 is SGHRS and CDR2 is YFSETQ. The CDR3 has 14 amino acids. Between the trimmed V and J ends, which lost 0 bases and 3 bases, there was a span of 9 bases. Sequences were derived from PBMCs from blood, sampled roughly 48 days after vaccination. This TCR was sampled from a man aged 50-60 years who received an inactivated influenza vaccine. The chain links TRBV5-1 to TRBJ1-2, with D unclear. CDR3 bases: TGCGCCAGCAGCTTGGTTCCCGGGGACTATGGCTACACCTTC. This codes for CASSLVPGDYGYTF.